The clone carrying this T cell receptor beta chain was detected ten times or more. Its target is not known. The sample belongs to a study of T-cell reconstitution after alpha-beta-depleted transplantation in children. Unique molecular identifiers were used in preparing the TCRbeta library. MiXCR was run by TCRdb on the PCR reads, yielding one entry per CDR3 protein. This table has about 160,000 distinct CDR3 sequences, roughly 10% appearing once. General study findings and limits: T cells produced anew were the main source of T-cell counts and diversity one year after transplant. It was reported that alpha-beta T cells came from several hundred expanded graft clones (about two months after transplant). Surviving recipient T cells and thymic progenitors underlay high day-60 TCRbeta diversity in some patients.

This CDR3 has 12 residues. The germline V and J ends were trimmed by 7 bases and 4 bases, with 11 bases remaining between them. The specimen was PBMCs, collected before TCRalphabeta/CD19-depleted stem cell transplant. This chain uses TRBV12-3 or TRBV12-4 with TRBJ2-7; D perhaps matches TRBD1 (5 bases). The receptor was derived from a boy between 2 and 10 years old with acute myeloid leukemia, due to receive a stem cell transplant. CDR3 sequence reads: CASIPDRYEQYF. CDR3 in DNA: TGTGCCAGCATCCCAGACAGATACGAGCAGTACTTC.